These 18 T cell receptor beta chains came from one sample sequenced in a study of blood T cell repertoires in COVID-19. Sequencing used immunoSEQ multiplex PCR; TCRdb keeps in-frame clones, though not all of them. The sample has under 200,000 clones; about 82% are singletons. The specimen sequenced was PBMCs or T cells enriched from blood (not recorded which). The receptor source for this set is a man aged 35 to 55 with acute COVID-19.

The CDR3, as DNA: TGTGCCAGCAGGTCCGGGACAGGGAATGGCTACACCTTC. It specifies CASRSGTGNGYTF. V and J are TRBV6-5 and TRBJ1-2, with 9 bases identical to TRBD1. The CDR3 runs 13 residues. Germline CDR1 and CDR2: MNHEY and SVGAGI. The trim removed 6 bases at V and 6 bases at J, leaving 5 bases unmatched.

The J gene is TRBJ2-6, the V gene TRBV27, with D possibly TRBD1 on 5 matching bases. The CDR3 consists of 15 residues. In germline, CDR1 is MNHEY, CDR2 SMNVEV (reference sequence). Trimming pared 2 bases from V and 4 bases from J, leaving 9 bases between. CDR3 sequence: CASSLVGLGANVLTF. Written as DNA, the CDR3 is TGTGCCAGCAGTTTAGTGGGGCTAGGGGCCAACGTCCTGACTTTC.

The V call is TRBV28, the J call TRBJ2-1, with D hard to call. The V and J ends lost 2 bases and 5 bases respectively, with 13 bases between them. Germline V CDR1 and CDR2: MDHEN, SYDVKM. The CDR3 has 15 amino acids. CDR3 in amino acids: CASSLPLYRDNEQFF. CDR3 coding DNA: TGTGCCAGCAGTTTACCCCTTTACCGGGACAATGAGCAGTTCTTC. Together with reference TRBV28 and TRBJ2-1, the CDR3 gives the full variable domain: DVKVTQSSRYLVKRTGEKVFLECVQDMDHENMFWYRQDPGLGLRLIYFSYDVKMKEKGDIPEGYSVSREKKERFSLILESASTNQTSMYLCASSLPLYRDNEQFFGPGTRLTVL.

This clone was recorded only once. The J gene is TRBJ2-1, the V gene TRBV7-9; D perhaps matches TRBD1 (6 bases). CDR1 and CDR2 (germline): SEHNR, FQNEAQ (reference sequence). The CDR3 has 15 residues. The V gene lost 1 base and the J gene lost 6 bases, with 13 bases spanning the gap. The CDR3 is CASSLEAGVGNEQFF. CDR3 DNA sequence: TGTGCCAGCAGCTTAGAGGCAGGGGTGGGCAATGAGCAGTTCTTC.

The gene calls are TRBV10-3 and TRBJ1-6; the match to TRBD1 covers 7 bases. The J segment lost 4 bases and the V segment lost 3 bases, leaving 3 bases of the junction unmatched. Germline-derived CDR1 and CDR2 are ENHRY and SYGVKD. The CDR3 contains 15 residues. CDR3 DNA sequence: TGTGCCATCAGTGAAGGGGGCGGATATAATTCACCCCTCCACTTT. This gives the protein CAISEGGGYNSPLHF.

V gene TRBV28 combines with J gene TRBJ2-1; 8 nucleotides align to TRBD2. The ends lost 10 bases at V and 0 bases at J; junction bases unmatched: 8. The germline V gene encodes CDR1 MDHEN and CDR2 SYDVKM. This CDR3 has 15 amino acids. The CDR3 loop reads CATVAGLSSYNEQFF. As DNA, the CDR3 is TGTGCCACTGTAGCGGGACTGAGCTCCTACAATGAGCAGTTCTTC.

The V gene is TRBV28, the J gene TRBJ1-2; TRBD1 matches at 7 bases. Germline V gene data show CDR1 as MDHEN and CDR2 as SYDVKM. CDR3 length: 15 amino acids. J lost 4 bases, V lost 3 bases, and 8 bases had no gene match. The CDR3, as DNA: TGTGCCAGCAGTTTCGAAACAGGGGCCTCCTATGGCTACACCTTC. It encodes CASSFETGASYGYTF.

The chain combines TRBV6-2 or TRBV6-3 with TRBJ1-1; TRBD1 matches 9 bases. V lost 5 bases and J lost 1; bases outside the gene matches: 5. The CDR3 is made up of 15 amino acids. CDR1 MNHEY and CDR2 SVGEGT come from the germline V gene. The CDR3 here is CASSKGQGPNTEAFF. In DNA form, the CDR3 reads TGTGCCAGCAGTAAGGGACAGGGTCCGAACACTGAAGCTTTCTTT.

The V and J genes are TRBV6-5 and TRBJ2-1; D perhaps matches TRBD2 (6 bases). The CDR3 contains 14 residues. Between the trimmed V and J ends, which lost 7 bases and 4 bases, there was a span of 14 bases. Germline V gene sequence: CDR1 MNHEY, CDR2 SVGAGI. The CDR3 coding sequence is TGTGCCAGCACCCCGACTAGTGATTACAATGAGCAGTTCTTC. This sequence encodes CASTPTSDYNEQFF.

The V and J genes are TRBV11-2 and TRBJ2-7; 10 bases match TRBD1. Unmatched junction bases numbered 10, after V lost 5 bases and J lost 6 bases. The germline V gene encodes CDR1 SGHAT and CDR2 FQNNGV. The CDR3 totals 15 residues. The CDR3 bases are TGTGCCAGCAGCCGGGACAGGGGTGTCTTCTTCGAGCAGTACTTC. This encodes CASSRDRGVFFEQYF.

V is TRBV5-1 and J is TRBJ1-2; no definite D call. The germline V gene encodes CDR1 SGHRS and CDR2 YFSETQ. This CDR3 contains 13 residues. Trimming removed 4 bases from V and 8 bases from J, with 15 bases in between. In DNA, the CDR3 is TGCGCCAGCAGCCCAAGGATGGGAGGGGGCTACACCTTC. It yields the protein CASSPRMGGGYTF.

The chain uses TRBV5-4 and TRBJ1-4, with 7 bases lining up with TRBD1. V lost 4 bases, J lost 4 bases, and 7 bases stayed unmatched. Germline V gene data show CDR1 as SGHNT and CDR2 as YYREEE (reference sequence). This CDR3 has 15 residues. DNA for the CDR3: TGTGCCAGCAGCCGTACTACAGGGGATAATGAAAAACTGTTTTTT. Encoded protein: CASSRTTGDNEKLFF. The full variable domain, rest sourced from reference TRBV5-4 and TRBJ1-4, is ETGVTQSPTHLIKTRGQQVTLRCSSQSGHNTVSWYQQALGQGPQFIFQYYREEENGRGNFPPRFSGLQFPNYSSELNVNALELDDSALYLCASSRTTGDNEKLFFGSGTQLSVL.

This chain joins TRBV20-1 and TRBJ1-6; TRBD1 agrees at 10 bases. The CDR3 consists of 13 residues. The V gene end was trimmed by 3 bases and the J gene end by 9 bases; junction bases not matched to a gene: 2. CDR1 DFQATT and CDR2 SNEGSKA come from the germline V gene (reference sequence). The DNA for the CDR3 is TGCAGTGCTAGTGACAGGGGGCTTTCACCCCTCCACTTT. As protein: CSASDRGLSPLHF.

The chain uses TRBV7-8 and TRBJ2-7; weak D call: TRBD1 (5 bases). V was cut by 6 bases and J by 3 bases, with 15 bases left in between. Germline CDR1 reads SGHVS; CDR2 reads FQNEAQ. The length of the CDR3 is 14 residues. The CDR3 DNA sequence: TGTGCCAGCAGTTTTAACAGGATTCACTACGAGCAGTACTTC. It specifies CASSFNRIHYEQYF. Combining the CDR3 with reference TRBV7-8 and TRBJ2-7 gives the whole variable domain GAGVSQSPRYKVAKRGQDVALRCDPISGHVSLFWYQQALGQGPEFLTYFQNEAQLDKSGLPSDRFFAERPEGSVSTLKIQRTQQEDSAVYLCASSFNRIHYEQYFGPGTRLTVT.

The rearrangement links TRBV7-3 to TRBJ2-3; 7 bases agree with TRBD2. Germline V CDR1 and CDR2: SGHTA, FQGTGA. This CDR3 contains 14 residues. The ends lost 5 bases at V and 5 bases at J; junction bases unmatched: 7. The CDR3 reads CASSGQGGGDTQYF. Written as DNA, the CDR3 is TGTGCCAGCAGCGGCCAGGGCGGGGGAGATACGCAGTATTTT.

The V gene is TRBV4-2, the J gene TRBJ1-2; D is perhaps TRBD1 (6 bases). The V end was cut by 0 bases, the J end by 3 bases, with 14 bases between. CDR3 length equals 16 residues. CDR1 is LGHNA, CDR2 YNFKEQ, per germline. This CDR3 is CASSQDLAGGDYGYTF. The DNA for the CDR3 is TGTGCCAGCAGCCAAGATTTGGCTGGGGGCGACTATGGCTACACCTTC.

This chain connects TRBV11-2 to TRBJ2-2; 8 nucleotides align to TRBD2. Germline V CDR1 and CDR2: SGHAT, FQNNGV. The length of the CDR3 is 18 residues. V shed 3 bases, J shed 5 bases, and the junction held 14 bases outside the gene matches. This CDR3 reads CASSFTRGGGRSTGELFF. DNA for the CDR3: TGTGCCAGCAGCTTCACCCGGGGCGGCGGGAGGAGTACCGGGGAGCTGTTTTTT. Combining the CDR3 with reference TRBV11-2 and TRBJ2-2 gives the whole variable domain EAGVAQSPRYKIIEKRQSVAFWCNPISGHATLYWYQQILGQGPKLLIQFQNNGVVDDSQLPKDRFSAERLKGVDSTLKIQPAKLEDSAVYLCASSFTRGGGRSTGELFFGEGSRLTVL.

The chain joins TRBV2 to TRBJ1-1; TRBD1 might be the D (5 bases). V was shortened by 0 bases and J by 0 bases, with 11 bases between the two germline ends. The CDR3 runs 16 residues. Germline CDR1 SNHLY, CDR2 FYNNEI. The CDR3 bases are TGTGCCAGCAGTGAAGCGCGGGGGATGGTGAACACTGAAGCTTTCTTT. It encodes CASSEARGMVNTEAFF.